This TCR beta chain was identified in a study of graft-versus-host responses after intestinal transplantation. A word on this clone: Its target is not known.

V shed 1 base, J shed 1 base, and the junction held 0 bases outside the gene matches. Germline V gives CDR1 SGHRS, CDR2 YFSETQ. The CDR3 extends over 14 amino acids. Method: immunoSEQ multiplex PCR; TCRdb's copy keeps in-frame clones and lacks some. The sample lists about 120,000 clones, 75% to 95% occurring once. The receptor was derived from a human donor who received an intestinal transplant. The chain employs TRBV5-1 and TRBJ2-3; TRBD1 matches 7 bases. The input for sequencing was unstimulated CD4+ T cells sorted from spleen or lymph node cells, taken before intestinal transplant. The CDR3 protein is CASSLQGGTDTQYF. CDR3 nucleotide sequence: TGCGCCAGCAGCTTGCAGGGGGGCACAGATACGCAGTATTTT.